This TCR beta chain was recovered during a study of beta chain features in type 1 diabetes. About the study: Patient and healthy donor groups were alike in age, gender and cell yields. Investigators examined roughly 99,000,000 sorted cells across all samples. General study findings and limits: Among patients with Type 1 diabetes, TCRB CDR3s were moderately but significantly shorter in every one of the four CD4+ subsets.

This CDR3 comprises 14 residues. The J segment lost 7 bases and the V segment lost 5 bases, leaving 7 bases of the junction unmatched. Looked up from germline, CDR1 is SEHNR and CDR2 is FQNEAQ (reference sequence). This clone appeared a few times. Its antigen is still unknown. As every portion of the isolated RNA was reverse transcribed, the sequencing read expressed TCRB transcripts. Here immunoSEQ multiplex PCR was the method, and the copy in TCRdb shows in-frame clones only, minus some. The sample has 630,000 or so clones; around 15% are singletons. The sample consisted of naive CD4+ T cells from blood. The J gene is TRBJ1-5, the V gene TRBV7-9; 8 bases align to TRBD1. This clonotype was sampled from a man aged 18 to 30 with type 1 diabetes. The CDR3 sequence: CASSPTGGIQPQHF. CDR3 nucleotide sequence: TGTGCCAGCAGCCCCACAGGGGGAATACAGCCCCAGCATTTT. Full variable domain (outside the CDR3, taken from reference TRBV7-9 and TRBJ1-5): DTGVSQNPRHKITKRGQNVTFRCDPISEHNRLYWYRQTLGQGPEFLTYFQNEAQLEKSRLLSDRFSAERPKGSFSTLEIQRTEQGDSAMYLCASSPTGGIQPQHFGDGTRLSIL.